This T cell receptor beta chain was identified in a study of shared clonotypes between healthy human individuals. The study's findings and limits: Sorted-subset samples were not fully sequenced, rarefaction indicated.

Deep-level assay runs were performed. Profiled with immunoSEQ multiplex PCR; TCRdb holds only in-frame clones, not every one. The data hold 1,500,000 or so clones, with approximately 98.5% observed a single time. Germline loops: CDR1 MNHEY, CDR2 SVGAGI. This CDR3 contains 14 residues. Trimming cost V 5 bases and J 2 bases; bases outside gene matches: 2. As concerns this clone: Antigen: not known.

The sample consisted of naive CD4+ T cells sorted from blood. Subset of the sample: CD45RA+ positively selected. The rearrangement joins TRBV6-5 to TRBJ2-3; 9 bases map to TRBD2. This receptor was taken from a man aged 30 to 39 in good health. The chain's CDR3 is CASSGLASTDTQYF. The CDR3 nucleotides read TGTGCCAGCAGTGGACTAGCGTCCACAGATACGCAGTATTTT.